The 5 T cell receptor beta chains below were found in one sample sequenced in a study of cytomegalovirus exposure and HLA in healthy donors. 60 Vbeta and 13 Jbeta primers were used in PCR. Clones were sequenced by immunoSEQ multiplex PCR, and TCRdb holds only the in-frame ones, with some missing. Seen here are 99,000 or so clones, 75% to 90% observed once, and the top ten hold approximately 6.9%. The sample consisted of PBMCs. The receptors here all came from a young man in good health and CMV-seropositive.

This clone was seen a few times. The chain is built from TRBV7-3 and TRBJ2-5, with TRBD2 matching over 8 bases. J gave up 5 bases and V 6 bases, and 11 bases lay outside the gene matches. CDR3 length: 15 amino acids. Germline CDR1 SGHTA, CDR2 FQGTGA. CDR3 region: CASSPRGGLGETQYF. The DNA of the CDR3 is TGTGCCAGCAGTCCCCGGGGGGGCCTGGGGGAGACCCAGTACTTC.

The CDR3: CASSPETRGEQYF. CDR3 bases: TGTGCCAGCTCACCAGAAACCAGGGGCGAGCAGTACTTC. The chain uses TRBV18 and TRBJ2-7; TRBD1 might be the D (6 bases). CDR1 is KGHSH, CDR2 LQKENI, per germline. This CDR3 is 13 amino acids long. V lost 2 bases and J 6 bases, leaving 11 bases between the germline ends.

This clone was seen only once. V gene TRBV5-1 combines with J gene TRBJ2-7, with 11 bases fitting TRBD1. Per the germline V gene, CDR1 is SGHRS and CDR2 is YFSETQ. The CDR3 contains 15 residues. J was trimmed by 7 bases and V by 1 base; bases with no gene match: 7. The CDR3 DNA reads TGCGCCAGCAGCTTGAGCGGACAGGGGGCGGGGGAGCAGTACTTC. It is translated as CASSLSGQGAGEQYF. The full variable domain, in which reference TRBV5-1 and TRBJ2-7 provide the parts outside the CDR3, is KAGVTQTPRYLIKTRGQQVTLSCSPISGHRSVSWYQQTPGQGLQFLFEYFSETQRNKGNFPGRFSGRQFSNSRSEMNVSTLELGDSALYLCASSLSGQGAGEQYFGPGTRLTVT.

The chain is built from TRBV7-9 and TRBJ2-5; D is uncertain. V lost 4 bases and J lost 6, with 9 bases in between. CDR1 is SEHNR and CDR2 is FQNEAQ in the germline V gene (reference sequence). This CDR3 contains 12 residues. The CDR3 nucleotides are TGTGCCAGCAGCTCGCAAGCCAAGACCCAGTACTTC. Protein: CASSSQAKTQYF.

J is TRBJ1-6 and V is TRBV19; 12 bases match TRBD1. Germline-derived CDR1 and CDR2 are LNHDA and SQIVND (reference sequence). This CDR3 is 19 amino acids long. V shed 3 bases, J shed 4 bases, and the junction held 10 bases outside the gene matches. In DNA form, the CDR3 reads TGTGCCAGTAGTATGGGACAGGGGGCGCCGTACCCTTATAATTCACCCCTCCACTTT. Its protein is CASSMGQGAPYPYNSPLHF.